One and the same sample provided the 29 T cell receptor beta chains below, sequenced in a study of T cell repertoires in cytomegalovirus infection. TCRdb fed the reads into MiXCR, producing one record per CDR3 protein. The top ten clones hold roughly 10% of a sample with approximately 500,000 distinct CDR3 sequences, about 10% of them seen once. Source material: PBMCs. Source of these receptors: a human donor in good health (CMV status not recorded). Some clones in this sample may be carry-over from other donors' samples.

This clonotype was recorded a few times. The CDR3 protein is CASSQGGNGELFF. The DNA of the CDR3 is TGTGCCAGCAGCCAAGGGGGCAACGGGGAGCTGTTTTTT. This chain connects TRBV14 to TRBJ2-2; weak D call: TRBD1 (5 bases). The CDR3 length is 13 residues. V lost 1 base and J lost 7, with 7 bases in between. Germline values: CDR1 SGHDN, CDR2 FVKESK.

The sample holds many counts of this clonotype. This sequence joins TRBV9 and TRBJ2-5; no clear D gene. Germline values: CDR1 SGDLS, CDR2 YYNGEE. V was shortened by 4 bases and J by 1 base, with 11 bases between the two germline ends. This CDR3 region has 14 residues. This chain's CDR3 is CASSPPHRQETQYF. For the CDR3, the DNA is TGTGCCAGCAGCCCCCCCCACCGCCAAGAGACCCAGTACTTC.

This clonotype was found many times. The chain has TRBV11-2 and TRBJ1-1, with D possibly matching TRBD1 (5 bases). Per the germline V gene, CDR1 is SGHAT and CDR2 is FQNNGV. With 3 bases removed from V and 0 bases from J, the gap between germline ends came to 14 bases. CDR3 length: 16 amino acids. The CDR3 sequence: CASSLGRGAMNTEAFF. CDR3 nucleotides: TGTGCCAGCAGCTTGGGGAGAGGGGCCATGAACACTGAAGCTTTCTTT.

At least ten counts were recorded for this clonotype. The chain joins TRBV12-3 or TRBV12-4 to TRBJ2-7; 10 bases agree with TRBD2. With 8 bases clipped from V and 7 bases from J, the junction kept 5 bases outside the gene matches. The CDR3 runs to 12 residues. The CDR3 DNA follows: TGTGCCAGCCGGAGAGCGGGAGGGGAGCAGTACTTC. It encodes CASRRAGGEQYF.

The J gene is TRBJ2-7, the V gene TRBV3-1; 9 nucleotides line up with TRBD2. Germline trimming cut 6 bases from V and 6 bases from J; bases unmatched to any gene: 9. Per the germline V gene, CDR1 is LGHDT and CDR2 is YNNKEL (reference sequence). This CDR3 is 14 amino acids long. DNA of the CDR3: TGTGCCAGCAGTTTTAGCGGGAGAGGCGGCGAGCAGTACTTC. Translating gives CASSFSGRGGEQYF.

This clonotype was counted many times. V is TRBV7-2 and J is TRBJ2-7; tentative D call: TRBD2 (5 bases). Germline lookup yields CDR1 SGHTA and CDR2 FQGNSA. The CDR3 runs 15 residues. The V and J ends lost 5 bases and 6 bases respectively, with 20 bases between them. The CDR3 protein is CASSPPGVGPGEQYF. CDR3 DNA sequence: TGTGCCAGCAGCCCCCCCGGGGTAGGGCCGGGCGAGCAGTACTTC.

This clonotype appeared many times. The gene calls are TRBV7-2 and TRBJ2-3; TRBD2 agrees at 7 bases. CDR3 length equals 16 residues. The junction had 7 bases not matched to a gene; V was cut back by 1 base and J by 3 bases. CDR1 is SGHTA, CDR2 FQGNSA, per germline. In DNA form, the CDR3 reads TGTGCCAGCAGCTTAGAGTCGGGACTACGAACAGATACGCAGTATTTT. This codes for CASSLESGLRTDTQYF. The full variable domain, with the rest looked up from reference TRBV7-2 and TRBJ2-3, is GAGVSQSPSNKVTEKGKDVELRCDPISGHTALYWYRQSLGQGLEFLIYFQGNSAPDKSGLPSDRFSAERTGGSVSTLTIQRTQQEDSAVYLCASSLESGLRTDTQYFGPGTRLTVL.

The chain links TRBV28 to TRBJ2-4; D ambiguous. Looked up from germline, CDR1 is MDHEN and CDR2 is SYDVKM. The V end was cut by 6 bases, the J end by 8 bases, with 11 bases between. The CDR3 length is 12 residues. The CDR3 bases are TGTGCCAGCAGAGCCGGGTTGGACATTCAGTACTTC. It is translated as CASRAGLDIQYF.

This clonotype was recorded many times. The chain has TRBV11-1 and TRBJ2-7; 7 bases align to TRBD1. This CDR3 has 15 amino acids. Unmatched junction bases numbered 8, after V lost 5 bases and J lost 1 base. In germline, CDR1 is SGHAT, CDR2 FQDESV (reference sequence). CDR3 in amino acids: CASSVGTVPSYEQYF. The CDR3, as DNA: TGTGCCAGCAGCGTAGGGACAGTCCCTTCCTACGAGCAGTACTTC. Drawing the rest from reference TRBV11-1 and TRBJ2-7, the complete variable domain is EAEVAQSPRYKITEKSQAVAFWCDPISGHATLYWYRQILGQGPELLVQFQDESVVDDSQLPKDRFSAERLKGVDSTLKIQPAELGDSAMYLCASSVGTVPSYEQYFGPGTRLTVT.

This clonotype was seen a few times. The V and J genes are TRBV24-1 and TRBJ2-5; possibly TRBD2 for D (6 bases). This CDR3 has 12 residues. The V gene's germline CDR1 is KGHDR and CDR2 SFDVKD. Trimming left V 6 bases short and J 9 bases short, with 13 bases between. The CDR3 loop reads CATSQGGGAQYF. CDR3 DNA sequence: TGTGCCACCAGTCAGGGAGGTGGGGCCCAGTACTTC.

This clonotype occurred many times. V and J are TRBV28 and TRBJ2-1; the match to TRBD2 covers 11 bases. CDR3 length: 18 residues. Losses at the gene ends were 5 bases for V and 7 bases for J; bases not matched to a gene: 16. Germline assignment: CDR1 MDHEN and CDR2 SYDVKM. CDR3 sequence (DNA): TGTGCCAGCAGTCTCTTGGGGGGAGGGGGACTAGCGGTTAATGAGCAGTTCTTC. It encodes CASSLLGGGGLAVNEQFF.

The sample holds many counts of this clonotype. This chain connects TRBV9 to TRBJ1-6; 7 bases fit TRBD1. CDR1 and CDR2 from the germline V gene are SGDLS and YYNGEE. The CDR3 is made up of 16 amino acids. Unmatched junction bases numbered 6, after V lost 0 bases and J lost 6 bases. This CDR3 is CASSVGWDSRNSPLHF. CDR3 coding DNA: TGTGCCAGCAGCGTAGGGTGGGACAGCCGTAATTCACCCCTCCACTTT.

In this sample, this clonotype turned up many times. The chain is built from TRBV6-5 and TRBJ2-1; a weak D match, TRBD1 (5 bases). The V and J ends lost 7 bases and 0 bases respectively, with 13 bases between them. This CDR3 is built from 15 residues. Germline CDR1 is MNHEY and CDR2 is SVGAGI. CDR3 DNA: TGTGCCAGCAAAAGAGACAGCAGCTCCTACAATGAGCAGTTCTTC. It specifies CASKRDSSSYNEQFF.

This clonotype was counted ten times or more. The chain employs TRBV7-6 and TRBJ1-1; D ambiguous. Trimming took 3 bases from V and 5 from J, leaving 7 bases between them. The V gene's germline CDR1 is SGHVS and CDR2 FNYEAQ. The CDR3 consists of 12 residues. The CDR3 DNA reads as TGTGCCAGCAGCTTGGACGGAACTGAAGCTTTCTTT. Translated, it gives CASSLDGTEAFF.

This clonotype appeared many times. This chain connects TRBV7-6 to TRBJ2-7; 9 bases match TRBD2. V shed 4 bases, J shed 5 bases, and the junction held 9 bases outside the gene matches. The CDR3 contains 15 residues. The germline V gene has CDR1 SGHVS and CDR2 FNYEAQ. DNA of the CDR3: TGTGCCAGCAGCTCCAATAGCGGGAGTATCAACGAGCAGTACTTC. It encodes CASSSNSGSINEQYF.

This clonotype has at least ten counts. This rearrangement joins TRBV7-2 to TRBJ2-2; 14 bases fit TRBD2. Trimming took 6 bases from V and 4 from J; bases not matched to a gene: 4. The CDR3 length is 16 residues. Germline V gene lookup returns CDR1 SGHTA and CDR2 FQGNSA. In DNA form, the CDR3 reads TGTGCCAGCAGGGGACTAGCGGGAGCTACCACCGGGGAGCTGTTTTTT. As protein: CASRGLAGATTGELFF.

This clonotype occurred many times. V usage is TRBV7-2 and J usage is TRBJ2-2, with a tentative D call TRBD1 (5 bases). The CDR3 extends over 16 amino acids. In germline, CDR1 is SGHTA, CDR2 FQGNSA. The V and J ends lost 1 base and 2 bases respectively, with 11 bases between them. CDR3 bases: TGTGCCAGCAGCTTAGATGGGGCCCGAAACACCGGGGAGCTGTTTTTT. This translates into CASSLDGARNTGELFF.

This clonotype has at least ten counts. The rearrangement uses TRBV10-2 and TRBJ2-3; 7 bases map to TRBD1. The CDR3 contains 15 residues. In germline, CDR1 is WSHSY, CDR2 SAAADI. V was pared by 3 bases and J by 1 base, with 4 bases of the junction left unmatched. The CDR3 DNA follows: TGCGCCAGCAGTGAACGGGACAGACGCACAGATACGCAGTATTTT. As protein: CASSERDRRTDTQYF.

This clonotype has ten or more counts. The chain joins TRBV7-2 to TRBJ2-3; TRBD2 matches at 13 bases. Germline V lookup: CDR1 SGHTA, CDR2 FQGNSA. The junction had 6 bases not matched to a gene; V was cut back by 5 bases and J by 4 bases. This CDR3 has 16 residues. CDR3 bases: TGTGCCAGCAGCAAGCGGACTAGCGGGGGTTCAGATACGCAGTATTTT. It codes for CASSKRTSGGSDTQYF.

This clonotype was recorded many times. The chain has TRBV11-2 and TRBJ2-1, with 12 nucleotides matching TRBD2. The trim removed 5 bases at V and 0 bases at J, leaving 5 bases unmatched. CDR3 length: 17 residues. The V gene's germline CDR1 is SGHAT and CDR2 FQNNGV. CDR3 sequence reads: CASSPGLAGRSYNEQFF. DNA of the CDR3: TGTGCCAGCAGCCCCGGACTAGCGGGGCGCTCCTACAATGAGCAGTTCTTC. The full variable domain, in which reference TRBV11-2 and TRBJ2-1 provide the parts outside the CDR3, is EAGVAQSPRYKIIEKRQSVAFWCNPISGHATLYWYQQILGQGPKLLIQFQNNGVVDDSQLPKDRFSAERLKGVDSTLKIQPAKLEDSAVYLCASSPGLAGRSYNEQFFGPGTRLTVL.

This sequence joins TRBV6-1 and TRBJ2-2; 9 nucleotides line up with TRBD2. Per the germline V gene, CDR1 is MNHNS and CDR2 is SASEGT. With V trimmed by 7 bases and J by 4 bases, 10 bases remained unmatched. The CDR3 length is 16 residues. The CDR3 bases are TGTGCCAGCAACTTACGGGCTAGCGGGGTCACCGGGGAGCTGTTTTTT. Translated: CASNLRASGVTGELFF.

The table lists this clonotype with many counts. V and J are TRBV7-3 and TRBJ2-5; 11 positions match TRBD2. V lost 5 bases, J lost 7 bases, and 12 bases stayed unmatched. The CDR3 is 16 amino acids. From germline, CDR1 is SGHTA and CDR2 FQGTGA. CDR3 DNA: TGTGCCAGCAGCGAAGGACTAGCGGGCCAGCAGGGGACCCAGTACTTC. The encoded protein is CASSEGLAGQQGTQYF.

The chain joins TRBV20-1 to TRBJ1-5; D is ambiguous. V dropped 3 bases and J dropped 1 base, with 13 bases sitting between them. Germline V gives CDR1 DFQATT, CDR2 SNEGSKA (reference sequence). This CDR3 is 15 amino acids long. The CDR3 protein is CSASSGVGSNQPQHF. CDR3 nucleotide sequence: TGCAGTGCTAGTTCCGGGGTGGGGAGCAATCAGCCCCAGCATTTT.

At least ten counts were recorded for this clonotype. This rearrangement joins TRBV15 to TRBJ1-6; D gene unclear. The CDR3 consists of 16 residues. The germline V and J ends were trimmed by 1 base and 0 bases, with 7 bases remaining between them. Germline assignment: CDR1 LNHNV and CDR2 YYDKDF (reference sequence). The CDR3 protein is CATSRGGLSYNSPLHF. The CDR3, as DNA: TGTGCCACCAGCAGAGGTGGCCTCTCCTATAATTCACCCCTCCACTTT.

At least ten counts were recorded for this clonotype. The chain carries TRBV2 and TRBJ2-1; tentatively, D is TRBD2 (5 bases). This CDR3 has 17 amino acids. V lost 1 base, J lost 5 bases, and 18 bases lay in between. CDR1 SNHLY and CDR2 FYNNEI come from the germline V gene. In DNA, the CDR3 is TGTGCCAGCAGTGAAGGCTCCCTAGCAAAAGTCGACAATGAGCAGTTCTTC. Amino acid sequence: CASSEGSLAKVDNEQFF. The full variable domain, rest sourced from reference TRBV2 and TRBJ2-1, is EPEVTQTPSHQVTQMGQEVILRCVPISNHLYFYWYRQILGQKVEFLVSFYNNEISEKSEIFDDQFSVERPDGSNFTLKIRSTKLEDSAMYFCASSEGSLAKVDNEQFFGPGTRLTVL.

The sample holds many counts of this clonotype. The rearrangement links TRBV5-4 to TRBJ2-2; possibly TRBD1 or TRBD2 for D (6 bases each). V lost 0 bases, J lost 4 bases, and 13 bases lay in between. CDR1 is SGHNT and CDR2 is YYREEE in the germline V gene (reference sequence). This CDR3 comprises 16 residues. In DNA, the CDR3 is TGTGCCAGCAGCTTGGAAGGGGGGCGTGTCACCGGGGAGCTGTTTTTT. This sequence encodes CASSLEGGRVTGELFF.

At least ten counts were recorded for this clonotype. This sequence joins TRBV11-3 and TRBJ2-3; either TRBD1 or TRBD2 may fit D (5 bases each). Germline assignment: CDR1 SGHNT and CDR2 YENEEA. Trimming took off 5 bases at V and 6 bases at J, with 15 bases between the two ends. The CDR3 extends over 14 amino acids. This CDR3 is CASSGFRGDDTQYF. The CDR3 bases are TGTGCCAGCAGCGGGTTCCGAGGGGACGATACGCAGTATTTT.

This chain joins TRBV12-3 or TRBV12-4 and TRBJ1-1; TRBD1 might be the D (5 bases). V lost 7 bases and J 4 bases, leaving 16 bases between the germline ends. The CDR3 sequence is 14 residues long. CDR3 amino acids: CASTSKGVPTEAFF. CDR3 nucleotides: TGTGCCAGCACCTCCAAAGGGGTCCCCACTGAAGCTTTCTTT.

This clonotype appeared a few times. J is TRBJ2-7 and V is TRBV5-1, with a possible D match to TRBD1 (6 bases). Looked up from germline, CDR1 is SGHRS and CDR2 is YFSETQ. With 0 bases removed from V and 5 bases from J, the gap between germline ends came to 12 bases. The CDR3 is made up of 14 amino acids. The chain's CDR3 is CASSLDREGNEQYF. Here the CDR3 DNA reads TGCGCCAGCAGCTTGGACAGGGAAGGGAACGAGCAGTACTTC. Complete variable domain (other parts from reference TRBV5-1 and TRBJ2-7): KAGVTQTPRYLIKTRGQQVTLSCSPISGHRSVSWYQQTPGQGLQFLFEYFSETQRNKGNFPGRFSGRQFSNSRSEMNVSTLELGDSALYLCASSLDREGNEQYFGPGTRLTVT.